This T cell receptor (beta chain) originates from a study of cytomegalovirus exposure and HLA in healthy donors. Use of 60 Vbeta and 13 Jbeta primers characterized the PCR. Authors' data handling: An analysis that came later counted 60 million to 80 million unique TCR beta chains, 10 million to 12 million shared. The assay was immunoSEQ multiplex PCR, and TCRdb's table has in-frame clones only and misses some. That table supplies the V and J calls and clone size; D and trimming were determined from the DNA. The sample carries approximately 120,000 clones, under 80% recorded once. This clone was seen more than once but under ten times. This receptor was obtained from a woman aged 55-69 years in good health and CMV-seropositive. Material: PBMCs.

CDR3 coding DNA: TGTGCCAGCAGGTCGGGGGGACTCGGCAATCAGCCCCAGCATTTT. This sequence encodes CASRSGGLGNQPQHF. The gene calls are TRBV2 and TRBJ1-5, with D possibly being TRBD1 (5 bases). Germline lookup yields CDR1 SNHLY and CDR2 FYNNEI. There are 15 residues in the CDR3. Trimming stripped 6 bases from V and 2 bases from J, with 14 bases between. Looking up the rest from reference TRBV2 and TRBJ1-5 gives the full variable domain: EPEVTQTPSHQVTQMGQEVILRCVPISNHLYFYWYRQILGQKVEFLVSFYNNEISEKSEIFDDQFSVERPDGSNFTLKIRSTKLEDSAMYFCASRSGGLGNQPQHFGDGTRLSIL.